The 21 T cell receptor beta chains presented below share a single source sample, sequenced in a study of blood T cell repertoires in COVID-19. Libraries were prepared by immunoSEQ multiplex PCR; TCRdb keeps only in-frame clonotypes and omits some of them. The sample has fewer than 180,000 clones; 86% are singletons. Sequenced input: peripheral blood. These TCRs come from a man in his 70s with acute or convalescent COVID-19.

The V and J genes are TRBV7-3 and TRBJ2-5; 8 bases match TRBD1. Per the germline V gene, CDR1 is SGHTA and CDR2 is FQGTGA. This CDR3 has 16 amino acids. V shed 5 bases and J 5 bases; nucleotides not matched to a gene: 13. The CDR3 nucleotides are TGTGCCAGCAGCCCCCTGGGACAGGCAGGATTGGAGACCCAGTACTTC. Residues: CASSPLGQAGLETQYF.

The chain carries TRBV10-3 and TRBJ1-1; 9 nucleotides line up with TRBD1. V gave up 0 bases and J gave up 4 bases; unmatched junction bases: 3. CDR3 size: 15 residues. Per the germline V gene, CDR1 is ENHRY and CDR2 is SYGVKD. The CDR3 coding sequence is TGTGCCATCAGTGAGTCCCCGACAGGGGGCACTGAAGCTTTCTTT. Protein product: CAISESPTGGTEAFF.

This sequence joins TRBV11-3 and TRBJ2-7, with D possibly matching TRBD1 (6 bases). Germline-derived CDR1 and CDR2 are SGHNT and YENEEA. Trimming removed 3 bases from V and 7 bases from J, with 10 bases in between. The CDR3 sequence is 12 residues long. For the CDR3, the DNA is TGTGCCAGCAGCTTTTCTCAGGGGGAGCAGTACTTC. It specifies CASSFSQGEQYF.

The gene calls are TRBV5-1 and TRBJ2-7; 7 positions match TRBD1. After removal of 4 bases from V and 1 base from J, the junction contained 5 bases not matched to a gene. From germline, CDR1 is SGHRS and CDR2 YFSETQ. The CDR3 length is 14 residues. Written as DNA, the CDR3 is TGCGCCAGCAGCCTAACAGGGGCGTCCTACGAGCAGTACTTC. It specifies CASSLTGASYEQYF. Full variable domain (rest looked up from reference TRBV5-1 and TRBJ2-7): KAGVTQTPRYLIKTRGQQVTLSCSPISGHRSVSWYQQTPGQGLQFLFEYFSETQRNKGNFPGRFSGRQFSNSRSEMNVSTLELGDSALYLCASSLTGASYEQYFGPGTRLTVT.

The CDR3 nucleotides are TGTGCCAGCAGCCGACTAGCGGGAGGCCGCTACGAGCAGTACTTC. Translated, it gives CASSRLAGGRYEQYF. The chain joins TRBV9 to TRBJ2-7, with TRBD2 matching 13 bases. With V trimmed by 4 bases and J by 3 bases, 4 bases remained unmatched. The CDR3 has 15 amino acids. Germline CDR1 reads SGDLS; CDR2 reads YYNGEE.

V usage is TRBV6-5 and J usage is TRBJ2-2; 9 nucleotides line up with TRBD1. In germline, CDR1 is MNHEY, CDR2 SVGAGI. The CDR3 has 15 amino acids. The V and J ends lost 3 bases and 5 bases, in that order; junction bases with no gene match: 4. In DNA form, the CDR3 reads TGTGCCAGCAGTTATACAGGGGGCGGAACCGGGGAGCTGTTTTTT. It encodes CASSYTGGGTGELFF.

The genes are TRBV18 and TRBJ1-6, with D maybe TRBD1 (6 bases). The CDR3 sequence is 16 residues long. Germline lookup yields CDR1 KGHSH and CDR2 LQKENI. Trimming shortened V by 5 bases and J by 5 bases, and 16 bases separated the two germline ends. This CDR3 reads CASSSAQGDNNSPLHF. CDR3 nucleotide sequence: TGTGCCAGCTCATCAGCACAGGGAGACAATAATTCACCCCTCCACTTT. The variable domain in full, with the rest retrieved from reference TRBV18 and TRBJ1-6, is NAGVMQNPRHLVRRRGQEARLRCSPMKGHSHVYWYRQLPEEGLKFMVYLQKENIIDESGMPKERFSAEFPKEGPSILRIQQVVRGDSAAYFCASSSAQGDNNSPLHFGNGTRLTVT.

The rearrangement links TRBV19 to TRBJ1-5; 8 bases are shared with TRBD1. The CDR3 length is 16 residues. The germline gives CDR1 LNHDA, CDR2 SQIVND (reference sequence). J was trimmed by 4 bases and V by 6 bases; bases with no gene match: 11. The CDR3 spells CASSRSPGQENQPQHF. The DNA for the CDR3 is TGTGCCAGTAGCAGAAGTCCGGGACAGGAAAATCAGCCCCAGCATTTT.

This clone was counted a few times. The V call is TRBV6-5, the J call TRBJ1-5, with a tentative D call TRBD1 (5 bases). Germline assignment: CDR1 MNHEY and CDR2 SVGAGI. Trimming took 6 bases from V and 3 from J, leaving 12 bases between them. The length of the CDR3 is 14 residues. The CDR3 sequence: CASRRQGVNQPQHF. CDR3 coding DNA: TGTGCCAGCAGGAGGCAGGGCGTCAATCAGCCCCAGCATTTT.

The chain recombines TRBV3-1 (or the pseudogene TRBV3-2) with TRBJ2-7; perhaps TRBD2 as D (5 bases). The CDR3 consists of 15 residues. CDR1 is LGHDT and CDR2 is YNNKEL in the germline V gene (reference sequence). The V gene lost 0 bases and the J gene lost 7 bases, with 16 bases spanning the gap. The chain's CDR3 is CASSQDAARVGEQYF. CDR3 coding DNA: TGTGCCAGCAGCCAAGATGCAGCGCGGGTGGGGGAGCAGTACTTC.

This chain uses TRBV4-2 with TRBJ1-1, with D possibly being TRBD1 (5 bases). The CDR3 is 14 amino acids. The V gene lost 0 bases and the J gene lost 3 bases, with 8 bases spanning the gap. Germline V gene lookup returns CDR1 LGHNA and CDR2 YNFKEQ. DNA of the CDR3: TGTGCCAGCAGCCAAGAAACAGGCGACACTGAAGCTTTCTTT. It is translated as CASSQETGDTEAFF.

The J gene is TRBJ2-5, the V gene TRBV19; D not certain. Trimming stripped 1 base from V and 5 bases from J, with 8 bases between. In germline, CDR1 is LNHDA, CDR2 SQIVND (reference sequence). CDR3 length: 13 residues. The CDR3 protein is CASSIGRVETQYF. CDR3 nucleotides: TGTGCCAGTAGTATAGGCCGGGTTGAGACCCAGTACTTC.

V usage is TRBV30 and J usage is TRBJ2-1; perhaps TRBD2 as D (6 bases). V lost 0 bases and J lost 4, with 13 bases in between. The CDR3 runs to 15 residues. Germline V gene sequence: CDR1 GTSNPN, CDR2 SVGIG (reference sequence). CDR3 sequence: CAWSVRERYYNEQFF. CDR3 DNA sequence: TGTGCCTGGAGTGTCCGGGAGCGCTATTACAATGAGCAGTTCTTC.

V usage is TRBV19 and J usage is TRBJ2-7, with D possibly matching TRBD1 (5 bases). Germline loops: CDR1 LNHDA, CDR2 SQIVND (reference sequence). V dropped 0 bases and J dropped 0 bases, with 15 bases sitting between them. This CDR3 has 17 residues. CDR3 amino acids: CASSIDPSTEFSYEQYF. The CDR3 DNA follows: TGTGCCAGTAGTATAGATCCATCGACAGAATTCTCCTACGAGCAGTACTTC.

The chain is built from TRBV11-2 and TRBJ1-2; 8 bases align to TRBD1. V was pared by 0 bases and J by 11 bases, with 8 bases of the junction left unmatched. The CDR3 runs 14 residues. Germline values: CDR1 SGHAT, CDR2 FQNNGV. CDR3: CASSLDWRQGHYTF. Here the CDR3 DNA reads TGTGCCAGCAGCTTAGATTGGCGACAGGGGCATTACACCTTC.

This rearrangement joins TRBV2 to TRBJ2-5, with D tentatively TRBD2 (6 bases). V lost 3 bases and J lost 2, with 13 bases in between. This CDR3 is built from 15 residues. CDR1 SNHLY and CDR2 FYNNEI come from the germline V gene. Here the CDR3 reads CASSETRGGQETQYF. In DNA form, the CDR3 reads TGTGCCAGCAGTGAGACTAGGGGCGGTCAAGAGACCCAGTACTTC.

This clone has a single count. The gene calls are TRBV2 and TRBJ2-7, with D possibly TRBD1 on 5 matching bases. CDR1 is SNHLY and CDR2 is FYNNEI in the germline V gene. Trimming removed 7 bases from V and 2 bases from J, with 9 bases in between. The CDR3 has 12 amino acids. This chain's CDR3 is CASKVRAYEQYF. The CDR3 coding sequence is TGTGCCAGCAAGGTCAGGGCCTACGAGCAGTACTTC.

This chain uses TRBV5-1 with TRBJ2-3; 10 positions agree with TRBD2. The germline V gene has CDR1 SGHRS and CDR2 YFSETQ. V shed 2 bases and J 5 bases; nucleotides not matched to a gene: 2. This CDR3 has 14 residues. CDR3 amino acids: CASSFRLAGDTQYF. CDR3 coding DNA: TGCGCCAGCAGCTTTCGACTAGCGGGAGATACGCAGTATTTT.

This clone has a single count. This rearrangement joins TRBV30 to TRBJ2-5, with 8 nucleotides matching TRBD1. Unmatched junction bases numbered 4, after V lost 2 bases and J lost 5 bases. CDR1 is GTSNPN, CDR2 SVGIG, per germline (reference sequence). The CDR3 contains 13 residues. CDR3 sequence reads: CAWSTGGGETQYF. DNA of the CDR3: TGTGCCTGGAGTACAGGGGGAGGCGAGACCCAGTACTTC.

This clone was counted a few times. The CDR3 DNA sequence: TGCGCCAGCAGCTGGGGACAGGGGGACTACGAGCAGTACTTC. Protein product: CASSWGQGDYEQYF. This chain links TRBV5-1 with TRBJ2-7; 11 bases fit TRBD1. The CDR3 sequence is 14 residues long. The V gene's germline CDR1 is SGHRS and CDR2 YFSETQ. V gave up 3 bases and J gave up 3 bases; unmatched junction bases: 2.

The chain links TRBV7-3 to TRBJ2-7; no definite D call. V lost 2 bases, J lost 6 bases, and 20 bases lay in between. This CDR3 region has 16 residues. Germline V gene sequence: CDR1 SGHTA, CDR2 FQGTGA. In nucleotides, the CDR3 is TGTGCCAGCAGCTTATCCCCTACGGGTGGAAGACGCGAGCAGTACTTC. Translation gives CASSLSPTGGRREQYF.